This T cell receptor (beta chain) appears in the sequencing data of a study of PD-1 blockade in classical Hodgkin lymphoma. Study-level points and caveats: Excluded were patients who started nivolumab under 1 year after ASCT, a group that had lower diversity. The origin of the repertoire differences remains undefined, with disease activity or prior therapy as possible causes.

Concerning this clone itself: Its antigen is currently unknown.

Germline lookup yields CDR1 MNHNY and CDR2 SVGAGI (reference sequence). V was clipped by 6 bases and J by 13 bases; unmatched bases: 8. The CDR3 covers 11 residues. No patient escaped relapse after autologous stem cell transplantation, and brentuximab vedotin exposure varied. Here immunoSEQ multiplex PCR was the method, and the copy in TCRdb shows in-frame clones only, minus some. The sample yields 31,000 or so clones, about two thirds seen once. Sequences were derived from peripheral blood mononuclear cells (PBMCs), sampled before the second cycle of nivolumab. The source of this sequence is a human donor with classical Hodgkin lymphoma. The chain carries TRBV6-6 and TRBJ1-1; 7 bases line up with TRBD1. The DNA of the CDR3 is TGTGCCAGCAGCACCGGGACAGAGGGTTTCTTT. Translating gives CASSTGTEGFF.